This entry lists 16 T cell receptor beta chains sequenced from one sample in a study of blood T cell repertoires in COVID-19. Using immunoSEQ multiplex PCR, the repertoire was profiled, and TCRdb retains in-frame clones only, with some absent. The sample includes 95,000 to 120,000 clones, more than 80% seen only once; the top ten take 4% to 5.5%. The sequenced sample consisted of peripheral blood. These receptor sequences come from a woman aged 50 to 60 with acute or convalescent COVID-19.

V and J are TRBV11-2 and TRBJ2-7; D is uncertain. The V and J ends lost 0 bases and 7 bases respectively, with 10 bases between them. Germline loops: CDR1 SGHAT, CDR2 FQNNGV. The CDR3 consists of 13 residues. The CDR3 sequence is CASSLELTEEQYF. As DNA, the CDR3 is TGTGCCAGCAGCTTAGAACTGACGGAGGAGCAGTACTTC. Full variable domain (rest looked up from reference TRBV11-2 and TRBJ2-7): EAGVAQSPRYKIIEKRQSVAFWCNPISGHATLYWYQQILGQGPKLLIQFQNNGVVDDSQLPKDRFSAERLKGVDSTLKIQPAKLEDSAVYLCASSLELTEEQYFGPGTRLTVT.

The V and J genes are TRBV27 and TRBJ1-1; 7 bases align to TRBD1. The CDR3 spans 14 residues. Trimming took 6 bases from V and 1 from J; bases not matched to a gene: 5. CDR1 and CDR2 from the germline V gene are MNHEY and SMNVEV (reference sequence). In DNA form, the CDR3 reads TGTGCCAGCAGACCCCAGGGGGAGAACACTGAAGCTTTCTTT. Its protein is CASRPQGENTEAFF.

The CDR3 DNA follows: TGTGCCAGCTCACTAATTGGGGCAGGATATGGCTACACCTTC. Protein sequence: CASSLIGAGYGYTF. This chain connects TRBV18 to TRBJ1-2, with a possible D match to TRBD1 (5 bases). Per the germline V gene, CDR1 is KGHSH and CDR2 is LQKENI. CDR3 length: 14 residues. Trimming stripped 4 bases from V and 5 bases from J, with 14 bases between. Filled out from reference TRBV18 and TRBJ1-2, the complete variable domain reads NAGVMQNPRHLVRRRGQEARLRCSPMKGHSHVYWYRQLPEEGLKFMVYLQKENIIDESGMPKERFSAEFPKEGPSILRIQQVVRGDSAAYFCASSLIGAGYGYTFGSGTRLTVV.

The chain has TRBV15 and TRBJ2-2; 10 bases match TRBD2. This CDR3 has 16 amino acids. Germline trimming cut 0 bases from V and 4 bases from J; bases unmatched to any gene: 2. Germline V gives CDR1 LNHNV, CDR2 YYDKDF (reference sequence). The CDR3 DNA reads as TGTGCCACCAGCAGAGAAGGGACTAGCGCCACCGGGGAGCTGTTTTTT. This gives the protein CATSREGTSATGELFF. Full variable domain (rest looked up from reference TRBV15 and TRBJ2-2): DAMVIQNPRYQVTQFGKPVTLSCSQTLNHNVMYWYQQKSSQAPKLLFHYYDKDFNNEADTPDNFQSRRPNTSFCFLDIRSPGLGDTAMYLCATSREGTSATGELFFGEGSRLTVL.

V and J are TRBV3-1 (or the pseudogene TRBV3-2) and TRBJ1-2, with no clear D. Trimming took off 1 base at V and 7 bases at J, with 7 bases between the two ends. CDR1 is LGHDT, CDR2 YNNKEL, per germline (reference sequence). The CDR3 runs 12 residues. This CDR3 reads CASSQVNFGYTF. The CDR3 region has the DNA TGTGCCAGCAGCCAAGTAAATTTTGGCTACACCTTC.

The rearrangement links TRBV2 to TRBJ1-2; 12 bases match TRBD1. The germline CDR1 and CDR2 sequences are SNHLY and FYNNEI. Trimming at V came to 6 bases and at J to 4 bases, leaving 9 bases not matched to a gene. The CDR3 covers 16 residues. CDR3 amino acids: CASRGRDRGRSYGYTF. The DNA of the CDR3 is TGTGCCAGCAGAGGCCGGGACAGGGGGCGCTCCTATGGCTACACCTTC.

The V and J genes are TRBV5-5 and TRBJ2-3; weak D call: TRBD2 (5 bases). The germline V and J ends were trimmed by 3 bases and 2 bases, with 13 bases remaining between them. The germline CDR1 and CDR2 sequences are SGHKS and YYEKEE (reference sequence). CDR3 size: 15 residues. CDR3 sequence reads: CASSSNTDSTDTQYF. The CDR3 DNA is TGTGCCAGCAGCTCTAACACGGACTCCACAGATACGCAGTATTTT.

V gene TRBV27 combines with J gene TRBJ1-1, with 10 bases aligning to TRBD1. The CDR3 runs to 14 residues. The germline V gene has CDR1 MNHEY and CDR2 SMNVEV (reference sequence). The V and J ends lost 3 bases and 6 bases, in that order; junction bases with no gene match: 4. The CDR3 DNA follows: TGTGCCAGCAGTTTGGGACAGGGGTGGGCTGAAGCTTTCTTT. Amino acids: CASSLGQGWAEAFF.

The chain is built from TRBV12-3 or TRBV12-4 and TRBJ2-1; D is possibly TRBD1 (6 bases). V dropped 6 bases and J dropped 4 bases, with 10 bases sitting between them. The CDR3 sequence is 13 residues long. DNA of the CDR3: TGTGCCAGCAGGCCCGGACAGTACAATGAGCAGTTCTTC. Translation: CASRPGQYNEQFF.

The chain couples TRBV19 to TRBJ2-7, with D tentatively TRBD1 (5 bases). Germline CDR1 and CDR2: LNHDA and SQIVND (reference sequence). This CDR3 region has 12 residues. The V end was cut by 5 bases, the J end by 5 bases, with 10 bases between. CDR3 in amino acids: CASSSGLNEQYF. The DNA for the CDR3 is TGTGCCAGTAGTTCAGGGCTCAACGAGCAGTACTTC.

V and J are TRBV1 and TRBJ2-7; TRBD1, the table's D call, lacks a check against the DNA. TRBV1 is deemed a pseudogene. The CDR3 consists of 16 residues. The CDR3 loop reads CTSSQDGAERTYEQYF. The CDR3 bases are TGCACCAGCAGCCAAGATGGGGCGGAACGTACCTACGAGCAGTACTTC.

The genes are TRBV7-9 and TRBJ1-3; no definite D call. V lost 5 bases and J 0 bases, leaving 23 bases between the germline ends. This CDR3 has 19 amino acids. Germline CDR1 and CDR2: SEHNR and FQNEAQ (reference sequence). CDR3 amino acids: CASSPMGGGRRFSGNTIYF. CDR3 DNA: TGTGCCAGCAGCCCGATGGGTGGCGGCAGAAGGTTCTCTGGAAACACCATATATTTT.

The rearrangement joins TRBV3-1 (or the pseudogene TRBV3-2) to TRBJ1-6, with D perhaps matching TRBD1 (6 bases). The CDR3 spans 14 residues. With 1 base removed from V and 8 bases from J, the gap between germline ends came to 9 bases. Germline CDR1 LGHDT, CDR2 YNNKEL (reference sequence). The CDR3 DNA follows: TGTGCCAGCAGCCAAGGACAGGAAGATTCACCCCTCCACTTT. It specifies CASSQGQEDSPLHF.

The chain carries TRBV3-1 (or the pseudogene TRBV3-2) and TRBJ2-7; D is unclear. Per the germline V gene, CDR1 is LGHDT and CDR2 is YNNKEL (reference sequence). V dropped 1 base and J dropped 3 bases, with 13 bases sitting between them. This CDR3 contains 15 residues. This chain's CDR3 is CASSQVYSPNYEQYF. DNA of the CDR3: TGTGCCAGCAGCCAAGTTTACAGCCCTAACTACGAGCAGTACTTC.

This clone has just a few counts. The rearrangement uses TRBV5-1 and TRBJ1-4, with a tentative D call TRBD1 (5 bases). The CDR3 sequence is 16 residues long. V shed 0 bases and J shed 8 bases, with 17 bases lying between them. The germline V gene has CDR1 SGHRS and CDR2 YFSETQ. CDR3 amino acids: CASSLGAAPRDEKLFF. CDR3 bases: TGCGCCAGCAGCTTGGGGGCAGCCCCGCGGGACGAAAAACTGTTTTTT.

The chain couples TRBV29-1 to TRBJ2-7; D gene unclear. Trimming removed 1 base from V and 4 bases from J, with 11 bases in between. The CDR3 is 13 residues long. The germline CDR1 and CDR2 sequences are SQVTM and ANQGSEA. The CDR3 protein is CSVEGGGPYEQYF. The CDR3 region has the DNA TGCAGCGTTGAAGGTGGTGGGCCTTACGAGCAGTACTTC.